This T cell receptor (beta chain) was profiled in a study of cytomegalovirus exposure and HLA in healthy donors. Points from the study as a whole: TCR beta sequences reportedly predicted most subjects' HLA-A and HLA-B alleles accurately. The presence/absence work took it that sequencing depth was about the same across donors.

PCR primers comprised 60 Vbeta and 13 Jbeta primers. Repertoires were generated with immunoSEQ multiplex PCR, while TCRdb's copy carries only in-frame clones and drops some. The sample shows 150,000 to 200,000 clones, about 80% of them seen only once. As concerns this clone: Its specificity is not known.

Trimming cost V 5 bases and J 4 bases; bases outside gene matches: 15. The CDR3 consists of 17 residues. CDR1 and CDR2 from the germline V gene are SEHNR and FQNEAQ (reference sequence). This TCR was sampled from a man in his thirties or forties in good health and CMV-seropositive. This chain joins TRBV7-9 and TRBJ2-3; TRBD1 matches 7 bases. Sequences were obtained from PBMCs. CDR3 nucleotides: TGTGCCAGCAGCCAGGGGGACCTCCCACGCACGGCAGATACGCAGTATTTT. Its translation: CASSQGDLPRTADTQYF.